These 3 T cell receptor beta chains were all obtained from the same sample, sequenced in a study of blood T cell repertoires in COVID-19. Sequencing was performed with immunoSEQ multiplex PCR; in TCRdb, only in-frame clones are kept and a portion is missing. The table includes 250,000 to 350,000 clones, approximately 88% detected once. Sequenced input: peripheral blood. All receptors come from a woman aged 25 to 39 who had recovered from COVID-19.

This chain connects TRBV7-2 to TRBJ1-2, with D unresolved. Germline values: CDR1 SGHTA, CDR2 FQGNSA. This CDR3 region has 13 residues. The V end lost 6 bases, the J end lost 0 bases, and 8 bases lay between the germline ends. The CDR3 loop reads CASRERANYGYTF. The CDR3 DNA is TGTGCCAGCAGGGAGAGGGCTAACTATGGCTACACCTTC. Full variable domain (missing parts from reference TRBV7-2 and TRBJ1-2): GAGVSQSPSNKVTEKGKDVELRCDPISGHTALYWYRQSLGQGLEFLIYFQGNSAPDKSGLPSDRFSAERTGGSVSTLTIQRTQQEDSAVYLCASRERANYGYTFGSGTRLTVV.

The rearrangement links TRBV7-8 to TRBJ2-7; D unresolved. CDR1 is SGHVS, CDR2 FQNEAQ, per germline. Trimming pared 1 base from V and 3 bases from J, leaving 7 bases between. The CDR3 has 13 amino acids. The DNA of the CDR3 is TGTGCCAGCAGCTTAGGGCGGTTCTACGAGCAGTACTTC. Its translation is CASSLGRFYEQYF.

J is TRBJ2-1 and V is TRBV6-1, with D uncertain. CDR1 and CDR2 (germline): MNHNS, SASEGT. The length of the CDR3 is 15 residues. The V end lost 3 bases, the J end lost 0 bases, and 9 bases lay between the germline ends. Written as DNA, the CDR3 is TGTGCCAGCAGTGAGGGCTACAACTCCTACAATGAGCAGTTCTTC. Its translation: CASSEGYNSYNEQFF.